Listed below are T cell receptor beta chains from one sample, sequenced in a study of T cells in Graves' hyperthyroidism and ophthalmopathy. TCRdb fed the multiplex PCR reads into MiXCR, producing one record per CDR3 protein. The repertoire consists of a few hundred thousand distinct CDR3 sequences, with about 15% occurring once and the leading ten covering less than 9.5%. The sample was blood. These receptors were obtained from a woman in her 30s with Graves' hyperthyroidism. The CDR3 runs from the conserved cysteine through the conserved F or W. Fields, in order: clone size, J gene, D gene, V gene, CDR3 DNA, CDR3 protein. D genes are given only for firm matches. Clone size is shown for a subset of rows, as once, few, many or a class of expanded clone.

many,TRBJ2-1,TRBD1,TRBV9,TGTGCCAGCAGCGTCCGGGGGACTGGACAGGGCAGGGATGAGCAGTTCTTC,CASSVRGTGQGRDEQFF
many,TRBJ2-7,-,TRBV7-2,TGTGCCAGCAGCGTAGGAACCTACGAGCAGTACTTC,CASSVGTYEQYF
many,TRBJ2-7,-,TRBV5-1,TGCGCCAGCAGCTCTAGGGGACACGCATACGAGCAGTACTTC,CASSSRGHAYEQYF
many,TRBJ1-5,-,TRBV5-1,TGCGCCAGCAGCTTGGCAGGGAACAATCAGCCCCAGCATTTT,CASSLAGNNQPQHF
many,TRBJ2-1,-,TRBV27,TGTGCCAGCAGTCCCCGCCGGGGTAGCCTCTACCACAATGAGCAGTTCTTC,CASSPRRGSLYHNEQFF
many,TRBJ2-1,-,TRBV6-2/TRBV6-3,TGTGCCAGCAGTTATTCGTCAGGGGGGGTCGATGAGCAGTTCTTC,CASSYSSGGVDEQFF
many,TRBJ2-1,TRBD2,TRBV5-1,TGCGCCAGCAGCTCTACCATACTAGCGGGAGTCGTCAATGAGCAGTTCTTC,CASSSTILAGVVNEQFF
few,TRBJ2-7,TRBD2,TRBV10-3,TGTGCCATCAGTGGGCTAGCGGGAAGGGACGAGCAGTACTTC,CAISGLAGRDEQYF
few,TRBJ2-7,-,TRBV12-3/TRBV12-4,TGTGCCAGCAGTTTGATGGGGCAGAGCTCCTACGAGCAGTACTTC,CASSLMGQSSYEQYF
many,TRBJ1-2,-,TRBV7-8,TGTGCCAGCAGCTTACGAACGGAAATCTATGGCTACACCTTC,CASSLRTEIYGYTF
many,TRBJ2-3,TRBD2,TRBV7-2,TGTGCCAGCAGCCCACAGCGGGAAGATACGCAGTATTTT,CASSPQREDTQYF
many,TRBJ2-3,TRBD2,TRBV7-3,TGTGCCAGCAGCCCCCAGAGCGGGACGGTAGATACGCAGTATTTT,CASSPQSGTVDTQYF
many,TRBJ2-1,TRBD2,TRBV7-2,TGTGCCAGCAGCGGAGCGGGGAAGGGGTGGTACAATGAGCAGTTCTTC,CASSGAGKGWYNEQFF
many,TRBJ1-4,-,TRBV7-2,TGTGCCAGCAGCCTACCGGGTGCGGGTAATGAAAAACTGTTTTTT,CASSLPGAGNEKLFF
-,TRBJ2-2,-,TRBV7-9,TGTGCCAGCAGCTTCGTTAGGTCCGGGGAGCTGTTTTTT,CASSFVRSGELFF
few,TRBJ2-7,-,TRBV6-1,TGTGCCAGCAGTGCCCGGGACACCGCGGGAGAGCAGTACTTC,CASSARDTAGEQYF
-,TRBJ2-3,TRBD2,TRBV9,TGTGCCAGCAGCGTAGTTGGGACTAGCTTGGATACGCAGTATTTT,CASSVVGTSLDTQYF
-,TRBJ2-7,-,TRBV11-3,TGTGCCAGCAGCTTAGAGGGAGTTGGCGAGCAGTACTTC,CASSLEGVGEQYF
many,TRBJ2-4,TRBD1,TRBV20-1,TGCAGTGCAAACTCAGGGGGCCCAGCAAACATTCAGTACTTC,CSANSGGPANIQYF
-,TRBJ1-1,-,TRBV30,TGTGCCTGGAGTGCTGGGGTCACTGAAGCTTTCTTT,CAWSAGVTEAFF
few,TRBJ1-6,-,TRBV6-1,TGTGCCAGCAACCTAAGGGCAGAGTCACCCCTCCACTTT,CASNLRAESPLHF